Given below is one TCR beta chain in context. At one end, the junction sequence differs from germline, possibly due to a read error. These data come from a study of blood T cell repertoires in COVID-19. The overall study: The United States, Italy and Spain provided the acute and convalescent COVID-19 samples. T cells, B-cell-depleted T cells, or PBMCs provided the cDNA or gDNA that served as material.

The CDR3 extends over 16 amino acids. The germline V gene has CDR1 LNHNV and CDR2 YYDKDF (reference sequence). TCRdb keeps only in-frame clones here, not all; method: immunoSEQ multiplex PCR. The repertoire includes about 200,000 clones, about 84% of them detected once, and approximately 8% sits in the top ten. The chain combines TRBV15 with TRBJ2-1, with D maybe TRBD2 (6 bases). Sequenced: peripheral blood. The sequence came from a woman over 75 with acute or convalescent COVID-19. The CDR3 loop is CATRREGAGRYNEQFF. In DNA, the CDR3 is TGTGCCACCAGGAGAGAAGGGGCGGGGAGGTACAATGAGCAGTTCTTC.